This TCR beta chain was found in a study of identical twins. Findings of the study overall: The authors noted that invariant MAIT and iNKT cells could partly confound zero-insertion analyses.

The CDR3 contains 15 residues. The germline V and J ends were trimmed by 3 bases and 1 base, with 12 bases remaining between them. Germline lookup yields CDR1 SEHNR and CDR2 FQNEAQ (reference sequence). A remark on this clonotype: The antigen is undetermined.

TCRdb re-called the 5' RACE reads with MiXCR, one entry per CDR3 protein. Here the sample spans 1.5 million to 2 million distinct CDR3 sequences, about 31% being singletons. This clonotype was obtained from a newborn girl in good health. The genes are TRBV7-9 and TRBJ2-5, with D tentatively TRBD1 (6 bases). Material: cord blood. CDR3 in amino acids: CASSLYRASQETQYF. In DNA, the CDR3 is TGTGCCAGCAGCTTGTACAGGGCATCCCAAGAGACCCAGTACTTC.